This T cell receptor beta chain originates from a study of cytomegalovirus exposure and HLA in healthy donors. PCR involved 60 Vbeta and 13 Jbeta primers. This table comes from immunoSEQ multiplex PCR, and its TCRdb copy is limited to in-frame clones, with some not included. Of some 180,000 clones in the sample, roughly 82% are singletons; the top ten hold about 1.3%. In germline, CDR1 is SEHNR, CDR2 FQNEAQ (reference sequence). There are 13 residues in the CDR3. Trimming removed 11 bases at V and 7 bases at J, with 21 bases between. The sequence came from a girl aged 2 to 10 in good health and CMV-seropositive. Sequenced: PBMCs. V is TRBV7-9 and J is TRBJ2-7, with D perhaps TRBD2 (6 bases). The CDR3 DNA reads as TGTGCCGGGGCAAATTCAGGGACTGAAGAGCAGTACTTC. As protein: CAGANSGTEEQYF. The whole variable domain, remainder taken from reference TRBV7-9 and TRBJ2-7, is DTGVSQNPRHKITKRGQNVTFRCDPISEHNRLYWYRQTLGQGPEFLTYFQNEAQLEKSRLLSDRFSAERPKGSFSTLEIQRTEQGDSAMYLCAGANSGTEEQYFGPGTRLTVT.